Presented here are 14 T cell receptor beta chains from one specimen sequenced in a study of Ad26.COV2.S vaccination and SARS-CoV-2 variants. Treatment specified: about 20 received Ad26.COV2.S at low or high dose, single or two shots; 5 received placebo; per-sample allocation not given. The investigators took samples on day 63 after the first vaccine or placebo injection. Sequencing used immunoSEQ multiplex PCR; TCRdb keeps in-frame clones, though not all of them. The repertoire holds 500,000 or so clones, with about 91% as singletons. The sequencing here drew on peripheral blood, taken in a trial of Ad26.COV2.S vaccine versus placebo. All receptors derive from a person between 18 and 65 years old who received the Ad26.COV2.S COVID-19 vaccine or a placebo.

The sample holds a few counts of this clone. The V call is TRBV4-1, the J call TRBJ1-5; D call uncertain. In germline, CDR1 is MGHRA, CDR2 YSYEKL. This CDR3 has 18 residues. Trimming cost V 1 base and J 2 bases, with 18 bases left between them. In DNA, the CDR3 is TGCGCCAGCAGCCAAGGGAGGATAGGGCGCCAAGGCAATCAGCCCCAGCATTTT. This encodes CASSQGRIGRQGNQPQHF.

This chain joins TRBV5-1 and TRBJ2-2, with TRBD2 matching 8 bases. Unmatched junction bases numbered 3, after V lost 5 bases and J lost 0 bases. Per germline, CDR1 SGHRS and CDR2 YFSETQ. CDR3 length equals 15 residues. The CDR3 reads CASRNSGTNTGELFF. Here the CDR3 DNA reads TGCGCCAGCAGGAATAGCGGGACGAACACCGGGGAGCTGTTTTTT.

The V gene is TRBV29-1, the J gene TRBJ2-1; TRBD2 matches at 8 bases. This CDR3 has 14 amino acids. Trimming at V came to 7 bases and at J to 0 bases, leaving 5 bases not matched to a gene. Germline assignment: CDR1 SQVTM and CDR2 ANQGSEA. CDR3 region: CSGVAGSSYNEQFF. The DNA for the CDR3 is TGCAGCGGGGTAGCGGGGAGCTCCTACAATGAGCAGTTCTTC.

V and J are TRBV5-6 and TRBJ1-2; D not resolved. CDR1 is SGHDT, CDR2 YYEEEE, per germline. V lost 0 bases, J lost 4 bases, and 13 bases lay in between. The CDR3 runs 15 residues. Here the CDR3 reads CASSLGSDYGYGYTF. Written as DNA, the CDR3 is TGTGCCAGCAGCTTGGGCTCGGATTATGGCTATGGCTACACCTTC.

The chain employs TRBV5-8 and TRBJ1-6, with D possibly TRBD1 on 6 matching bases. The V end lost 3 bases, the J end lost 6 bases, and 16 bases lay between the germline ends. The CDR3 contains 16 residues. In germline, CDR1 is SGHTS, CDR2 YDEGEE. The CDR3 region is CASSSRDKPLNSPLHF. Written as DNA, the CDR3 is TGTGCCAGCAGCTCCCGGGACAAACCACTTAATTCACCCCTCCACTTT.

This chain uses TRBV15 with TRBJ2-3; 9 positions agree with TRBD1. The CDR3 contains 14 residues. Germline V gives CDR1 LNHNV, CDR2 YYDKDF (reference sequence). Trimming removed 5 bases from V and 3 bases from J; junction bases left unmatched: 3. The CDR3 loop reads CATSYGTGTDTQYF. As DNA, the CDR3 is TGTGCCACCAGCTACGGGACAGGGACAGATACGCAGTATTTT.

V usage is TRBV12-3 or TRBV12-4 and J usage is TRBJ1-5; D call uncertain. The CDR3 has 13 residues. V lost 6 bases and J 3 bases, leaving 9 bases between the germline ends. CDR3 nucleotides: TGTGCCAGCAGCTACATGCTCAATCAGCCCCAGCATTTT. Amino acid sequence: CASSYMLNQPQHF.

The chain uses TRBV24-1 and TRBJ2-1, with 11 nucleotides matching TRBD2. CDR3 length: 17 amino acids. Germline values: CDR1 KGHDR, CDR2 SFDVKD. Trimming at V came to 6 bases and at J to 7 bases, leaving 13 bases not matched to a gene. CDR3 nucleotide sequence: TGTGCCACCAGTCCCCTGGGGCTAGCGGGAGGTAAAAATGAGCAGTTCTTC. It is translated as CATSPLGLAGGKNEQFF.

CDR3 DNA: TGCGCCAGCAGCTTGGAGTACGGAGTAGTAAATGGCTACACCTTC. As protein: CASSLEYGVVNGYTF. The chain employs TRBV5-1 and TRBJ1-2; D is unresolved. Per germline, CDR1 SGHRS and CDR2 YFSETQ. The CDR3 is made up of 15 amino acids. V gave up 0 bases and J gave up 6 bases, with 15 bases separating them.

CDR3 amino acids: CASSLVSPAGDTQYF. The CDR3 nucleotides read TGCGCCAGCAGCTTGGTGTCACCTGCGGGAGATACGCAGTATTTT. This chain joins TRBV5-1 and TRBJ2-3, with D perhaps matching TRBD2 (5 bases). Trimming pared 0 bases from V and 5 bases from J, leaving 13 bases between. The CDR3 totals 15 residues. Germline V CDR1 and CDR2: SGHRS, YFSETQ.

The genes are TRBV5-1 and TRBJ2-1, with D possibly being TRBD1 (6 bases). The CDR3 extends over 14 amino acids. CDR1 SGHRS and CDR2 YFSETQ come from the germline V gene. V gave up 1 base and J gave up 5 bases, with 10 bases separating them. CDR3 DNA sequence: TGCGCCAGCAGCTTGACGACAGGAAACAATGAGCAGTTCTTC. It yields the protein CASSLTTGNNEQFF.

In DNA, the CDR3 is TGTGCCAGCAGCTTAGTTGGTAGCGGGAGGCTCTACGAGCAGTACTTC. Amino acids: CASSLVGSGRLYEQYF. V usage is TRBV7-8 and J usage is TRBJ2-7; 10 bases map to TRBD2. Looked up from germline, CDR1 is SGHVS and CDR2 is FQNEAQ. V trimming: 1 base; J trimming: 3 bases; junction bases outside the gene matches: 6. The CDR3 covers 16 residues.

This chain links TRBV4-1 with TRBJ2-7; a possible D gene is TRBD2 (6 bases). Germline-derived CDR1 and CDR2 are MGHRA and YSYEKL. The CDR3 extends over 14 amino acids. Trimming removed 2 bases at V and 7 bases at J, with 15 bases between. In DNA, the CDR3 is TGCGCCAGCAGCCAATGGTTCGGGGGACGGGAGCAGTACGTC. It is translated as CASSQWFGGREQYV.

This rearrangement joins TRBV28 to TRBJ2-7; possibly TRBD1 for D (5 bases). This CDR3 comprises 14 residues. V was shortened by 3 bases and J by 3 bases, with 12 bases between the two germline ends. Looked up from germline, CDR1 is MDHEN and CDR2 is SYDVKM. The CDR3 here is CASSLVGRDYEQYF. CDR3 coding DNA: TGTGCCAGCAGTTTGGTTGGCAGGGACTACGAGCAGTACTTC.